The 10 T cell receptor beta chains presented below share a single source sample, sequenced in a study of beta chain features in type 1 diabetes. Reverse transcribing all isolated RNA meant expressed TCRB transcripts were sequenced. Produced via immunoSEQ multiplex PCR; TCRdb's table is partial and in-frame only. The data contain 250,000 to 350,000 clones, about 11% of them singletons. The sample consisted of naive CD4+ T cells from blood. These receptors were obtained from a woman younger than 45 in good health.

This clone was found a few times. This chain joins TRBV7-2 and TRBJ2-3, with 10 bases matching TRBD2. This CDR3 has 16 amino acids. Germline-derived CDR1 and CDR2 are SGHTA and FQGNSA. The trim removed 5 bases at V and 0 bases at J, leaving 5 bases unmatched. CDR3 sequence reads: CASSLGLAQSTDTQYF. DNA of the CDR3: TGTGCCAGCAGCCTGGGACTAGCGCAGAGCACAGATACGCAGTATTTT.

This clone was seen a handful of times. The chain links TRBV5-1 to TRBJ2-2; D not certain. CDR1 and CDR2 (germline): SGHRS, YFSETQ. The CDR3 is 15 residues long. The V end was cut by 0 bases, the J end by 2 bases, with 8 bases between. CDR3 region: CASSLDQVNTGELFF. The CDR3 nucleotides are TGCGCCAGCAGCTTGGATCAGGTCAACACCGGGGAGCTGTTTTTT. The entire variable domain, with the rest obtained from reference TRBV5-1 and TRBJ2-2, is as follows: KAGVTQTPRYLIKTRGQQVTLSCSPISGHRSVSWYQQTPGQGLQFLFEYFSETQRNKGNFPGRFSGRQFSNSRSEMNVSTLELGDSALYLCASSLDQVNTGELFFGEGSRLTVL.

This chain connects TRBV19 to TRBJ1-2; 11 nucleotides align to TRBD1. Trimming at V came to 3 bases and at J to 6 bases, leaving 6 bases not matched to a gene. The CDR3 sequence is 15 residues long. The germline V gene has CDR1 LNHDA and CDR2 SQIVND (reference sequence). The CDR3 DNA sequence: TGTGCCAGTAGTATTCGGACAGGGGGCGACGATGGCTACACCTTC. Its protein product is CASSIRTGGDDGYTF.

The rearrangement links TRBV10-3 to TRBJ2-7; TRBD2 agrees at 13 bases. The J segment lost 6 bases and the V segment lost 2 bases, leaving 7 bases of the junction unmatched. Germline assignment: CDR1 ENHRY and CDR2 SYGVKD. There are 16 residues in the CDR3. The CDR3 loop is CAISEAMGLAGTEQYF. The DNA for the CDR3 is TGTGCCATCAGTGAGGCCATGGGACTAGCGGGAACCGAGCAGTACTTC.

J is TRBJ2-1 and V is TRBV7-3; 7 bases agree with TRBD1. CDR1 and CDR2 from the germline V gene are SGHTA and FQGTGA. The CDR3 extends over 15 amino acids. V lost 0 bases to trimming and J lost 6 bases; unmatched junction nucleotides: 5. This CDR3 is CASSLTVGGGNEQFF. In DNA, the CDR3 is TGTGCCAGCAGCTTAACGGTAGGGGGCGGCAATGAGCAGTTCTTC. Full variable domain (outside the CDR3, taken from reference TRBV7-3 and TRBJ2-1): GAGVSQTPSNKVTEKGKYVELRCDPISGHTALYWYRQSLGQGPEFLIYFQGTGAADDSGLPNDRFFAVRPEGSVSTLKIQRTERGDSAVYLCASSLTVGGGNEQFFGPGTRLTVL.

V is TRBV7-2 and J is TRBJ2-7; possible D gene TRBD1, 5 bases. Germline assignment: CDR1 SGHTA and CDR2 FQGNSA. The CDR3 extends over 15 amino acids. V lost 9 bases to trimming and J lost 4 bases, with 22 bases between them. Here the CDR3 DNA reads TGTGCCAGTAAGGCCCCGGGCGTCGCAGGGTACGAGCAGTACTTC. Translating gives CASKAPGVAGYEQYF.

This clone has just a few counts. The J gene is TRBJ1-2, the V gene TRBV7-9, with D unresolved. There are 13 residues in the CDR3. Deletions cut 8 bases from V and 6 bases from J, with 16 bases between. Germline-derived CDR1 and CDR2 are SEHNR and FQNEAQ (reference sequence). Written as DNA, the CDR3 is TGTGCCAGCGTTCCCCCCCAGGAGGATGGCTACACCTTC. Amino acid sequence: CASVPPQEDGYTF.

The chain has TRBV7-2 and TRBJ1-2; TRBD1 aligns across 9 bases. Germline V CDR1 and CDR2: SGHTA, FQGNSA. J gave up 9 bases and V 5 bases, and 10 bases lay outside the gene matches. The CDR3 totals 14 residues. CDR3 sequence (DNA): TGTGCCAGCAGCCTACCCGGACAGGGGCGAAGCTACACCTTC. Protein product: CASSLPGQGRSYTF.

V gene TRBV28 combines with J gene TRBJ2-1, with TRBD2 identical over 13 bases. The CDR3 has 15 amino acids. V shed 1 base, J shed 12 bases, and the junction held 6 bases outside the gene matches. Germline values: CDR1 MDHEN, CDR2 SYDVKM. CDR3 amino acids: CASSLSRTSGGLQFF. CDR3 nucleotides: TGTGCCAGCAGTTTATCACGGACTAGCGGGGGCCTGCAGTTCTTC.

J is TRBJ2-7 and V is TRBV28; D may be TRBD2 (6 bases). This CDR3 is built from 15 residues. V shed 5 bases and J shed 0 bases, with 14 bases lying between them. Germline loops: CDR1 MDHEN, CDR2 SYDVKM. In nucleotides, the CDR3 is TGTGCCAGCAGTGCCCCTGGGACTCTCTCCTACGAGCAGTACTTC. Translating gives CASSAPGTLSYEQYF.